This TCR beta chain derives from a study of shared clonotypes between healthy human individuals. The assay was run at deep level. Authors' data handling: Quality scores were absent from the junction-only immunoSEQ sequences, so filtering differed. Some clones are missing from TCRdb's copy, which holds only in-frame ones; the method was immunoSEQ multiplex PCR. D and trimming come from the DNA, and the V and J calls and clone size come from that table. The table includes about 670,000 clones, around 72% detected once. V lost 5 bases, J lost 5 bases, and 13 bases stayed unmatched. The CDR3 has 17 residues. Germline assignment: CDR1 MNHEY and CDR2 SMNVEV (reference sequence).

The V and J genes are TRBV27 and TRBJ2-3, with 10 bases matching TRBD2. Source material: memory CD4+ T cells sorted from blood. Subset denoted: CD45RA-negative fraction. The sequence was collected from a woman in her 30s in good health. Here the CDR3 reads CASSPPRQAGGGDTQYF. CDR3 bases: TGTGCCAGCAGTCCTCCCCGGCAAGCGGGAGGGGGAGATACGCAGTATTTT.